Below, one T cell receptor beta chain is given with its context. This record comes from a study of blood T cell repertoires in COVID-19. At the level of the study: PBMCs, B-cell-depleted T cells, or T cells provided the cDNA or gDNA that made up the material.

Clones were sequenced by immunoSEQ multiplex PCR, and TCRdb holds only the in-frame ones, with some missing. The sample shows 150,000 to 200,000 clones, 80% to 85% of them seen only once. This CDR3 spans 13 amino acids. Trimming took off 0 bases at V and 2 bases at J, with 5 bases between the two ends. CDR1 SGHRS and CDR2 YFSETQ come from the germline V gene. The V and J genes are TRBV5-1 and TRBJ1-2; D unclear. Sequencing was carried out using peripheral blood. The TCR comes from a woman older than 75 with active or convalescent COVID-19. The CDR3 coding sequence is TGCGCCAGCAGCTTGGACAAAAACTATGGCTACACCTTC. It encodes CASSLDKNYGYTF. Complete variable domain (other parts from reference TRBV5-1 and TRBJ1-2): KAGVTQTPRYLIKTRGQQVTLSCSPISGHRSVSWYQQTPGQGLQFLFEYFSETQRNKGNFPGRFSGRQFSNSRSEMNVSTLELGDSALYLCASSLDKNYGYTFGSGTRLTVV.